This paragraph covers one TCR beta chain sequence. At one boundary the junction diverges from the germline segment, which might be a read error. This specimen comes from a study of shared clonotypes between healthy human individuals. Genomic DNA belonging to each subset was distributed in equal measure over several immunoSEQ plates. TCRdb's table, derived via immunoSEQ multiplex PCR, lists solely in-frame clones and lacks some. Of some 470,000 clones listed, around 78% are singletons. Germline assignment: CDR1 SGHKS and CDR2 YYEKEE (reference sequence). The CDR3 covers 13 residues. This receptor was identified in a woman between 40 and 55 years old in good health. Some clones in this sample may be carry-over from other donors' samples. The sequenced sample consisted of PBMCs. The V gene is TRBV5-5, the J gene TRBJ1-2, with D perhaps TRBD1 (5 bases). The DNA of the CDR3 is TGTGCCAGCAGCCCCAGGGACGGAACCCGCACGAACTTC. It specifies CASSPRDGTRTNF.